This record looks at one T cell receptor beta chain sequence and its context. Original data processing: Amplification of reference gene primers was used by the study to estimate nucleated cell counts. The assay was immunoSEQ multiplex PCR, and TCRdb's table has in-frame clones only and misses some. Clonal size and the V and J genes are those of that table, whereas D and trimming came from the DNA. The profile covers fewer than 350,000 clones, with roughly 86% appearing a single time and about 8.7% taken by the ten largest. The source of the sample is a study of blood T cell repertoires in COVID-19. For the study at large: The United States, Italy and Spain were the sources of the acute and convalescent COVID-19 samples.

This CDR3 has 16 residues. The V segment lost 0 bases and the J segment 1 base; nucleotides outside the gene matches: 3. The germline V gene encodes CDR1 KGHDR and CDR2 SFDVKD. The sequence was obtained from a man aged 35 to 55 with active or convalescent COVID-19. Sequencing was performed on peripheral blood. V and J are TRBV24-1 and TRBJ2-3, with 7 bases matching TRBD1. The CDR3 loop reads CATSDLKGAGTDTQYF. The CDR3 coding sequence is TGTGCCACCAGTGATTTGAAGGGGGCTGGCACAGATACGCAGTATTTT.